Following are 5 T cell receptor beta chains from one sample sequenced in a study of cytomegalovirus exposure and HLA in healthy donors. Amplification used 60 Vbeta primers and 13 Jbeta primers. This table comes from immunoSEQ multiplex PCR, and its TCRdb copy is limited to in-frame clones, with some not included. The sample gives some 130,000 clones, approximately 80% of which show up once; approximately 1% is in the top ten. The sample was PBMCs. The receptors stem from a human donor in good health.

The V gene is TRBV5-4, the J gene TRBJ2-5; perhaps TRBD1 as D (6 bases). The germline V and J ends were trimmed by 0 bases and 4 bases, with 13 bases remaining between them. The CDR3 is 15 amino acids. The V gene's germline CDR1 is SGHNT and CDR2 YYREEE (reference sequence). The CDR3 here is CASSLVGGFGETQYF. Here the CDR3 DNA reads TGTGCCAGCAGCTTGGTAGGGGGTTTTGGAGAGACCCAGTACTTC.

The chain is built from TRBV20-1 and TRBJ2-3; D unresolved. V lost 4 bases and J 0 bases, leaving 2 bases between the germline ends. From germline, CDR1 is DFQATT and CDR2 SNEGSKA (reference sequence). This CDR3 region has 11 residues. CDR3: CSATSTDTQYF. The CDR3 bases are TGCAGTGCTACTAGCACAGATACGCAGTATTTT.

The chain employs TRBV2 and TRBJ1-2, with unresolved D. Trimming shortened V by 2 bases and J by 1 base, and 8 bases separated the two germline ends. CDR3 length: 14 residues. Germline-derived CDR1 and CDR2 are SNHLY and FYNNEI. The CDR3 DNA is TGTGCCAGCAGTGAACTAGGAGGTAACTATGGCTACACCTTC. This encodes CASSELGGNYGYTF.

V gene TRBV7-9 combines with J gene TRBJ1-4; no firm D call. V was clipped by 5 bases and J by 4 bases, with 14 bases between them. Germline CDR1 is SEHNR and CDR2 is FQNEAQ (reference sequence). CDR3 length: 15 residues. CDR3 amino acids: CASSPPGGRNEKLFF. In DNA, the CDR3 is TGTGCCAGCAGCCCCCCGGGAGGCCGTAATGAAAAACTGTTTTTT.

This clone has a single count. The CDR3 nucleotides are TGTGCCATCAGTGAGTCTGGCGGGGGGGGCACAGATACGCAGTATTTT. As protein: CAISESGGGGTDTQYF. The chain uses TRBV10-3 and TRBJ2-3; 9 positions agree with TRBD2. With V trimmed by 0 bases and J by 1 base, 2 bases remained unmatched. Germline values: CDR1 ENHRY, CDR2 SYGVKD. There are 16 residues in the CDR3.